This T cell receptor beta chain was profiled in a study of T-cell memory formation after mild COVID-19. Study as a whole: Clusters of TCRs were largely donor specific.

The CDR3 is 14 residues long. CDR1 and CDR2 from the germline V gene are DFQATT and SNEGSKA (reference sequence). V was pared by 4 bases and J by 4 bases, with 3 bases of the junction left unmatched. TCRdb re-derived calls from the 5' RACE reads in MiXCR, one entry per CDR3 protein. The top ten clones hold approximately 22% of a sample with under 450,000 distinct CDR3 sequences, 20% to 25% of them seen once. The sequence was obtained from a man aged 18-30 years who had mild COVID-19 (a few samples of this study predate the infection). Cell type and time point are not known. The material sequenced was PBMCs or a T cell subset sorted from them (not recorded which). The chain is built from TRBV20-1 and TRBJ2-2, with 10 bases identical to TRBD2. As DNA, the CDR3 is TGCAGTGCTACGAGCGGGGGGGCCACCGGGGAGCTGTTTTTT. Amino acids: CSATSGGATGELFF.